Listed below are T cell receptor beta chains from one sample, sequenced in a study of long-term antiretroviral therapy in people with HIV. Assay: immunoSEQ multiplex PCR; the TCRdb copy retains only in-frame clones and omits some. Here the sample spans roughly 13,000 clones, 77% being singletons. The sequenced sample was unsorted PBMCs, obtained 1.3 years before starting antiretroviral therapy. The receptor source for this set is a man aged 35 to 55 with HIV. The CDR3 runs from the conserved cysteine through the conserved F or W. The order of the fields is V gene, D gene, CDR3 protein. D genes are given only for firm matches.

TRBV7-8	NA	CASSGGVGYGYTF
TRBV7-9	TRBD1	CASSLYLDREREQYF
TRBV6-5	TRBD1	CASGRTGRTYEQYF
TRBV5-6	NA	CASSFRGEQGYTF
TRBV6-1	TRBD1	CASSSGTGKVNEQFF
TRBV5-1	TRBD1	CASSPEPDRVVSYGYTF
TRBV2	NA	CASSEEEYTIYF
TRBV30	NA	CASSLGSSSYNSPLHF
TRBV5-5	NA	CASSPGNSNQPQHF
TRBV5-1	NA	CASSHRTGQGGSGELFF
TRBV2	TRBD1	CASSRDRVDGYTF
TRBV10-3	TRBD2	CAISERVAGPSGNEQFF
TRBV10-3	NA	CAISESSSGLVSNYGYTF
TRBV28	NA	CASSLGGARGYTF
TRBV5-6	TRBD1	CASSTGTGGQPQHF
TRBV7-8	TRBD2	CASSLAGTSGGGLAKNIQYF
TRBV7-9	TRBD2	CASTRGGGDSNEQFF
TRBV13	NA	CASSLGGYGYTF